The table lists the clone carrying this T cell receptor beta chain with a count of one. Its matching antigen is unknown. The data are from a study of OX40 agonist ivuxolimab in advanced cancers. Study-wide results and caveats: The expanded peripheral T cells' antigen specificity was not determined.

This table comes from immunoSEQ multiplex PCR, and its TCRdb copy is limited to in-frame clones, with some not included. The table includes some 39,000 clones, 88% detected once. Trimming took 5 bases from V and 2 from J, leaving 10 bases between them. Germline CDR1 is MNHEY and CDR2 is SMNVEV (reference sequence). The CDR3 consists of 14 residues. This chain connects TRBV27 to TRBJ1-5; D gene unclear. This specimen consisted of CD4+ or CD8+ T cells sorted from blood, obtained in a trial of the OX40 agonist ivuxolimab. The receptor was isolated from an adult with an advanced solid tumor such as melanoma, head and neck, liver or kidney cancer. CDR3 in amino acids: CASSQRGGNQPQHF. DNA of the CDR3: TGTGCCAGCAGTCAACGCGGGGGCAATCAGCCCCAGCATTTT.